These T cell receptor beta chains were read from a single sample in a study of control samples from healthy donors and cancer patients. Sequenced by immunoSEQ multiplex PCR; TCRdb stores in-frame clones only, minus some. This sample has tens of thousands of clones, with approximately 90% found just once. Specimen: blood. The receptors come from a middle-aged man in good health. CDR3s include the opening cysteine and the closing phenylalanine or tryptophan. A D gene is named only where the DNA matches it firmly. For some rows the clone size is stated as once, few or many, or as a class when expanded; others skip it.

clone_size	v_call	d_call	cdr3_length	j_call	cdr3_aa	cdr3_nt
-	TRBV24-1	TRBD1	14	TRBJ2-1	CATQGTENTNEQFF	TGTGCCACCCAGGGGACAGAAAATACCAATGAGCAGTTCTTC
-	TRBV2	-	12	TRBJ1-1	CASYLRGTEAFF	TGTGCCAGCTATTTAAGGGGAACTGAAGCTTTCTTT
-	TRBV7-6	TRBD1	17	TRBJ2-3	CASSLQMGQGLTDTQYF	TGTGCCAGCAGCCTTCAAATGGGACAGGGGTTAACAGATACGCAGTATTTT
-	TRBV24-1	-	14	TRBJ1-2	CATSDSAGEDGYTF	TGTGCCACCAGTGACTCCGCCGGGGAGGATGGCTACACCTTC
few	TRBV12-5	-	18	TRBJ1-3	CASGLVGGLTPSGNTIYF	TGTGCTAGTGGTTTGGTTGGCGGGCTTACCCCCTCTGGAAACACCATATATTTT
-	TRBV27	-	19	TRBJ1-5	CASSLSFLRTREINQPQHF	TGTGCCAGCAGTTTATCGTTCCTCCGAACCAGGGAAATCAATCAGCCCCAGCATTTT
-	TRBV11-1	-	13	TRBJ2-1	CASSLGLPNEQFF	TGTGCCAGCAGCTTAGGACTTCCTAATGAGCAGTTCTTC
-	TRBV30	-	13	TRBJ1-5	CAWSVKNNQPQHF	TGTGCCTGGAGTGTAAAGAATAATCAGCCCCAGCATTTT
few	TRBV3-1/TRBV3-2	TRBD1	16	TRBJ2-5	CASSQPGQGSRQTQYF	TGTGCCAGCAGCCAACCGGGACAGGGGAGTAGGCAGACCCAGTACTTC
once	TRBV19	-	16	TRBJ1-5	CASSPRSLGGAEPQHF	TGTGCCAGTAGTCCCCGGAGCCTGGGCGGTGCTGAGCCCCAGCATTTT
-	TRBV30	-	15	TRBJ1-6	CAFHLRGPGHSPLHF	TGTGCCTTTCACCTTAGAGGTCCCGGTCATTCACCCCTCCACTTT
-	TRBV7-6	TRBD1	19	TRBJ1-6	CASSLASSGGSSYNSPLHF	TGTGCCAGCAGCTTAGCGTCTTCAGGGGGTAGCTCCTATAATTCACCCCTCCACTTT
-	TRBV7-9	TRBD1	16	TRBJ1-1	CASRHRRGTGGTEAFF	TGTGCCAGCAGGCATAGACGGGGAACAGGGGGCACTGAAGCTTTCTTT
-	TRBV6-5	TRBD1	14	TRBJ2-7	CASSRTGTGYEQYF	TGTGCCAGCAGTAGGACAGGGACGGGCTACGAGCAGTACTTC
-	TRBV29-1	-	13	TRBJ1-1	CGVGLTGNTEAFF	TGCGGCGTCGGCCTTACAGGGAACACTGAAGCTTTCTTT
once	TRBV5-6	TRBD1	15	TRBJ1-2	CASSSRDRGRSGYTF	TGTGCCAGCAGCTCCCGGGACAGGGGGCGTTCTGGCTACACCTTC
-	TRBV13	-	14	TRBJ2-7	CASSSGFGNYEQYF	TGTGCCAGCAGTTCGGGGTTCGGAAACTACGAGCAGTACTTC
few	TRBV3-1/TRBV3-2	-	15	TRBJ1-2	CASSQDGRPILGYTF	TGTGCCAGCAGCCAAGATGGGCGACCAATCCTGGGCTACACCTTC
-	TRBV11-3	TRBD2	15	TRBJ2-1	CASSLSGGFVNEQFF	TGTGCCAGCAGCCTTAGCGGGGGGTTTGTTAATGAGCAGTTCTTC
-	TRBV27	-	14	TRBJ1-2	CASSPRTPRDGYTF	TGTGCCAGCAGCCCTAGGACCCCCAGGGATGGCTACACCTTC
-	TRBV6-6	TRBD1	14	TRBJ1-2	CASNQGTGSYGYTF	TGTGCCAGCAACCAGGGGACAGGAAGCTATGGCTACACCTTC
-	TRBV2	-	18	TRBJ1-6	CASSEPVGGLSYNSPLHF	TGTGCCAGCAGCGAACCGGTCGGGGGATTGTCCTATAATTCACCCCTCCACTTT
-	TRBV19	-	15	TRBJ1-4	CASKPTPATNEKLFF	TGTGCCAGTAAACCTACACCAGCAACTAATGAAAAACTGTTTTTT
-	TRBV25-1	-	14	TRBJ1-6	CASSEFPGNSPLHF	TGTGCCAGCAGTGAATTCCCTGGTAATTCACCCCTCCACTTT
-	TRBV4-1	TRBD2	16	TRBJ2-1	CASSQGRGGRYNEQFF	TGCGCCAGCAGCCAAGGGCGGGGGGGCCGTTACAATGAGCAGTTCTTC
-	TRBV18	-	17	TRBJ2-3	CASSPSRVPYSTDTQYF	TGTGCCAGCTCACCAAGCAGAGTCCCCTATAGCACAGATACGCAGTATTTT
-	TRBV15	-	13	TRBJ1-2	CATSIGGGYGYTF	TGTGCCACCAGCATCGGCGGAGGCTATGGCTACACCTTC
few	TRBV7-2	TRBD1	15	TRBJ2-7	CASSQRQGGIYEQYF	TGTGCCAGCAGCCAAAGACAGGGGGGGATTTACGAGCAGTACTTC
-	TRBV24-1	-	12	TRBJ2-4	CATSDPINIQYF	TGTGCCACCAGTGACCCGATCAACATTCAGTACTTC
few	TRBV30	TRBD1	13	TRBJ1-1	CAWSQNAGGEAFF	TGTGCCTGGAGTCAAAACGCAGGGGGAGAAGCTTTCTTT
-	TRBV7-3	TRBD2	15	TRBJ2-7	CASSLVSGDSYEQYF	TGTGCCAGCAGCTTAGTTAGCGGGGACTCCTACGAGCAGTACTTC
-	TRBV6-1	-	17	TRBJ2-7	CASSEIRYTGISYEQYF	TGTGCCAGCAGTGAAATTAGGTATACAGGTATCTCCTACGAGCAGTACTTC
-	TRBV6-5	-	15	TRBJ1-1	CASSYGGAVDTEAFF	TGTGCCAGCAGTTACGGGGGGGCGGTGGACACTGAAGCTTTCTTT
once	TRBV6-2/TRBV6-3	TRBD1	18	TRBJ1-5	CASSLREGRGLKDQPQHF	TGTGCCAGCAGTCTTCGGGAGGGCAGGGGGCTTAAAGATCAGCCCCAGCATTTT
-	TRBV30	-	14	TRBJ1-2	CAWFSGVGSDGYTF	TGTGCCTGGTTCTCAGGGGTAGGAAGCGATGGCTACACCTTC
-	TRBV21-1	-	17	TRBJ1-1	CASSKGYSGVGNTEAFF	TGTGCCAGCAGCAAAGGTTATTCAGGGGTCGGGAACACTGAAGCTTTCTTT
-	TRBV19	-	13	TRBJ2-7	CASTSDSPYEQYF	TGTGCCAGTACCTCTGACAGTCCCTACGAGCAGTACTTC
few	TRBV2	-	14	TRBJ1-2	CASSVGSFNYGYTF	TGTGCCAGCAGTGTGGGGTCATTTAACTATGGCTACACCTTC
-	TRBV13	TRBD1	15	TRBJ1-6	CASRQPGGAVSPLHF	TGTGCCAGCAGACAACCAGGGGGCGCGGTTTCACCCCTCCACTTT
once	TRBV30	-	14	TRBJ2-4	CAWSAPGGLAIQYF	TGTGCCTGGAGTGCCCCCGGGGGTTTGGCCATTCAGTACTTC
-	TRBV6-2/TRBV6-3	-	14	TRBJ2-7	CASSYGGRGYEQYF	TGTGCCAGCAGTTACGGGGGACGTGGCTACGAGCAGTACTTC
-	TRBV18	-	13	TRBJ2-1	CASSPPGDNEQFF	TGTGCCAGCTCACCCCCAGGGGACAATGAGCAGTTCTTC
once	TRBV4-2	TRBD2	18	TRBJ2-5	CASSQELAGGAGAETQYF	TGTGCCAGCAGCCAAGAGCTAGCGGGGGGAGCCGGGGCGGAGACCCAGTACTTC
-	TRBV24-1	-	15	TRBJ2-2	CATSDGTVNTGELFF	TGTGCCACCAGTGATGGAACGGTCAACACCGGGGAGCTGTTTTTT
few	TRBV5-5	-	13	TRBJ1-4	CASSLVQAEKLFF	TGTGCCAGCAGCTTGGTTCAGGCTGAAAAACTGTTTTTT
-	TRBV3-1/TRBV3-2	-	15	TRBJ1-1	CASSQDDSKDTEAFF	TGTGCCAGCAGCCAAGATGACAGTAAGGACACTGAAGCTTTCTTT
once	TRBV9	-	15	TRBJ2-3	CASTTGGTATDTQYF	TGTGCCAGCACTACTGGGGGCACGGCCACAGATACGCAGTATTTT
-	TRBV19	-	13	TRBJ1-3	CASRGRSGNTIYF	TGTGCCAGTAGGGGGCGGTCTGGAAACACCATATATTTT
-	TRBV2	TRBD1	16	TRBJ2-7	CASREPGTGTTSEQYF	TGTGCCAGCAGAGAGCCCGGGACAGGGACCACTAGCGAGCAGTACTTC
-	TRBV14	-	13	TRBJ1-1	CASSLRQFPEAFF	TGTGCCAGCAGCCTCCGACAGTTCCCTGAAGCTTTCTTT
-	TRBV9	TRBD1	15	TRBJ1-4	CASSPVVQGARKLFF	TGTGCCAGCAGCCCAGTGGTGCAGGGGGCGCGAAAACTGTTTTTT